This T cell receptor beta chain was identified in a study of blood T cell repertoires in COVID-19. Assay used: immunoSEQ multiplex PCR; TCRdb lists only in-frame clones, some missing. In the table there are 200,000 to 250,000 clones, just over 85% of which are singletons. This CDR3 is 15 amino acids long. Germline loops: CDR1 SGHRS, CDR2 YFSETQ. Trimming took off 4 bases at V and 3 bases at J, with 13 bases between the two ends. What was sequenced was peripheral blood. The clonotype comes from a man older than 75 with acute or convalescent COVID-19. This chain joins TRBV5-1 and TRBJ1-4; tentatively, D is TRBD1 (5 bases). The CDR3 DNA reads as TGCGCCAGCAGCATAAAAAGGGGTGCTAATGAAAAACTGTTTTTT. As protein: CASSIKRGANEKLFF. The full variable domain, completed using reference TRBV5-1 and TRBJ1-4, is KAGVTQTPRYLIKTRGQQVTLSCSPISGHRSVSWYQQTPGQGLQFLFEYFSETQRNKGNFPGRFSGRQFSNSRSEMNVSTLELGDSALYLCASSIKRGANEKLFFGSGTQLSVL.